This TCR beta chain was identified during a study of blood T cell repertoires in COVID-19. Germline values: CDR1 GTSNPN, CDR2 SVGIG (reference sequence). CDR3 size: 16 residues. The V end lost 3 bases, the J end lost 1 base, and 16 bases lay between the germline ends. The authors' processing: For nucleated cells, counts were estimated from reference gene primer amplification. The table came from immunoSEQ multiplex PCR; TCRdb's copy has only in-frame clones and leaves some out. Clone size and V and J calls were adopted from that table, with D and trimming inferred from the DNA. The sample carries around 77,000 clones, about nine tenths recorded once.

The gene calls are TRBV30 and TRBJ1-3; D may be TRBD1 (5 bases). The source is a woman at least 80 years old with active or convalescent COVID-19. The sequenced sample was peripheral blood. CDR3 sequence (DNA): TGTGCCTGGAGGCGCCTGGCAGGGATTTCTGGAAACACCATATATTTT. Translation gives CAWRRLAGISGNTIYF. Together with reference TRBV30 and TRBJ1-3, the CDR3 gives the full variable domain: SQTIHQWPATLVQPVGSPLSLECTVEGTSNPNLYWYRQAAGRGLQLLFYSVGIGQISSEVPQNLSASRPQDRQFILSSKKLLLSDSGFYLCAWRRLAGISGNTIYFGEGSWLTVV.